This entry lists 22 T cell receptor beta chains sequenced from one sample in a study of CD8+ T cells in alopecia areata. Following RNA extraction, reverse transcription yielded cDNA that acted as the sequencing template. TCRdb's copy holds only in-frame clones and misses some; the assay was immunoSEQ multiplex PCR. The table has 30,000 to 40,000 clones, about 83% seen once. Sample: NKG2D-low CD8+ T cells sorted from blood. The receptor set was obtained from a human donor with alopecia areata.

The chain combines TRBV2 with TRBJ1-1, with D possibly matching TRBD1 (5 bases). The CDR3 loop spans 14 amino acids. Trimming left V 3 bases short and J 0 bases short, with 8 bases between. Germline V gene sequence: CDR1 SNHLY, CDR2 FYNNEI. The CDR3 sequence is CASSDDSLNTEAFF. CDR3 nucleotides: TGTGCCAGCAGTGATGACAGTTTGAACACTGAAGCTTTCTTT. Full variable domain (missing parts from reference TRBV2 and TRBJ1-1): EPEVTQTPSHQVTQMGQEVILRCVPISNHLYFYWYRQILGQKVEFLVSFYNNEISEKSEIFDDQFSVERPDGSNFTLKIRSTKLEDSAMYFCASSDDSLNTEAFFGQGTRLTVV.

This clone was seen more than once but under ten times. The chain couples TRBV6-5 to TRBJ2-6, with TRBD2 as a possible D gene (6 bases). Germline CDR1 is MNHEY and CDR2 is SVGAGI. Deletions cut 8 bases from V and 2 bases from J, with 13 bases between. This CDR3 has 15 amino acids. In nucleotides, the CDR3 is TGTGCCAGCTCGGAGGGAGCCGCTGGGGCCAACGTCCTGACTTTC. Encoded protein: CASSEGAAGANVLTF.

The rearrangement links TRBV4-3 to TRBJ1-4; no clear D gene. V was cut by 0 bases and J by 7 bases, with 18 bases left in between. There are 17 residues in the CDR3. CDR1 LGHNA and CDR2 YSLEER come from the germline V gene. This CDR3 reads CASSQEGPGNGGEKLFF. The CDR3 DNA follows: TGCGCCAGCAGCCAAGAAGGCCCCGGGAACGGAGGTGAAAAACTGTTTTTT.

The chain couples TRBV5-8 to TRBJ2-7; the match to TRBD1 covers 7 bases. CDR3 length: 16 residues. Germline CDR1 and CDR2: SGHTS and YDEGEE. V lost 0 bases to trimming and J lost 2 bases; unmatched junction nucleotides: 8. The CDR3, as DNA: TGTGCCAGCAGCTTGGAGCTGGACAGGTTTACCTACGAGCAGTACTTC. Translation: CASSLELDRFTYEQYF.

This clone was seen once. This rearrangement joins TRBV13 to TRBJ2-5; 13 bases match TRBD2. V dropped 4 bases and J dropped 3; count of bases not matched to a gene: 5. Germline lookup yields CDR1 PRHDT and CDR2 FYEKMQ (reference sequence). This CDR3 is built from 16 residues. This CDR3 is CASSWGLAGPEETQYF. The CDR3 DNA is TGTGCCAGCAGCTGGGGACTAGCGGGACCGGAAGAGACCCAGTACTTC.

The chain couples TRBV4-1 to TRBJ2-5; TRBD1 is a possible D gene (5 bases). The CDR3 is 15 residues long. Germline CDR1 and CDR2: MGHRA and YSYEKL. V was trimmed by 4 bases and J by 2 bases, leaving 14 bases between them. DNA for the CDR3: TGCGCCAGCAGCCTCGATCGACAGAAACAAGAGACCCAGTACTTC. It is translated as CASSLDRQKQETQYF.

The gene calls are TRBV6-5 and TRBJ2-5; 8 bases line up with TRBD2. Trimming removed 2 bases from V and 5 bases from J; junction bases left unmatched: 4. Germline CDR1 is MNHEY and CDR2 is SVGAGI. The CDR3 loop spans 14 amino acids. This CDR3 is CASSYGTSGETQYF. CDR3 sequence (DNA): TGTGCCAGCAGTTACGGGACTAGTGGGGAGACCCAGTACTTC.

The chain carries TRBV25-1 and TRBJ2-7; the D gene is possibly TRBD2 (5 bases). The CDR3 consists of 13 residues. Looked up from germline, CDR1 is MGHDK and CDR2 is SYGVNS. Trimming took off 3 bases at V and 6 bases at J, with 12 bases between the two ends. The CDR3 region is CASSDRDVGEQYF. The CDR3 DNA follows: TGTGCCAGCAGTGACCGGGATGTGGGCGAGCAGTACTTC.

The chain combines TRBV29-1 with TRBJ2-7; D is unclear. Per the germline V gene, CDR1 is SQVTM and CDR2 is ANQGSEA. This CDR3 region has 12 residues. With 6 bases removed from V and 4 bases from J, the gap between germline ends came to 13 bases. The chain's CDR3 is CSVVSYGYEQYF. The CDR3 DNA follows: TGCAGCGTGGTTAGTTACGGGTACGAGCAGTACTTC.

The chain combines TRBV4-3 with TRBJ2-3; 9 positions agree with TRBD1. The V gene's germline CDR1 is LGHNA and CDR2 YSLEER. The CDR3 runs to 19 residues. Germline trimming cut 4 bases from V and 2 bases from J; bases unmatched to any gene: 16. The CDR3 nucleotides read TGCGCCAGCAGCCCAAGTCCGGGACAGGGCGTTTTTCACACAGATACGCAGTATTTT. It yields the protein CASSPSPGQGVFHTDTQYF.

The V gene is TRBV29-1, the J gene TRBJ2-2; D remains ambiguous. The germline V gene has CDR1 SQVTM and CDR2 ANQGSEA. The CDR3 loop spans 13 amino acids. V shed 0 bases and J shed 4 bases, with 6 bases lying between them. The chain's CDR3 is CSVEDRSTGELFF. The CDR3 DNA reads TGCAGCGTTGAAGATCGATCCACCGGGGAGCTGTTTTTT.

The J gene is TRBJ1-1, the V gene TRBV19; no reliable D call. The CDR3 extends over 13 amino acids. V dropped 5 bases and J dropped 3 bases, with 10 bases sitting between them. Germline assignment: CDR1 LNHDA and CDR2 SQIVND (reference sequence). The CDR3 DNA sequence: TGTGCCAGTAGTGCCCCCACGCACACTGAAGCTTTCTTT. Translating it yields CASSAPTHTEAFF.

CDR3 DNA: TGTGCCAGCAGCGTAGAGGTACTAGAAGGGGGGGTGGAAAGCACAGATACGCAGTATTTT. Protein product: CASSVEVLEGGVESTDTQYF. V gene TRBV9 combines with J gene TRBJ2-3; tentative D call: TRBD2 (7 bases). This CDR3 spans 20 amino acids. CDR1 and CDR2 from the germline V gene are SGDLS and YYNGEE. V shed 0 bases and J shed 0 bases, with 23 bases lying between them.

This clone appeared a few times. The rearrangement joins TRBV28 to TRBJ2-7; either TRBD1 or TRBD2 may fit D (5 bases each). The length of the CDR3 is 12 residues. With 8 bases removed from V and 6 bases from J, the gap between germline ends came to 14 bases. Germline V gene sequence: CDR1 MDHEN, CDR2 SYDVKM. The DNA for the CDR3 is TGTGCCAGCCGAAGAGCAGGGACCGAGCAGTACTTC. It translates to CASRRAGTEQYF. Drawing the rest from reference TRBV28 and TRBJ2-7, the complete variable domain is DVKVTQSSRYLVKRTGEKVFLECVQDMDHENMFWYRQDPGLGLRLIYFSYDVKMKEKGDIPEGYSVSREKKERFSLILESASTNQTSMYLCASRRAGTEQYFGPGTRLTVT.

The V gene is TRBV12-5, the J gene TRBJ1-2; D unclear. The CDR3 runs 13 residues. V was trimmed by 5 bases and J by 8 bases, leaving 15 bases between them. CDR1 is LGHNT and CDR2 is FRNRAP in the germline V gene. The CDR3 sequence: CASGLVNMGGYTF. For the CDR3, the DNA is TGTGCTAGTGGTCTCGTCAACATGGGAGGCTACACCTTC.

This clone was detected only once. The CDR3 DNA follows: TGTGCCAGTTCGGCTAGGGTCTCCTACAATGAGCAGTTCTTC. This sequence encodes CASSARVSYNEQFF. The chain is built from TRBV19 and TRBJ2-1, with D hard to call. The CDR3 totals 14 residues. Germline CDR1 and CDR2: LNHDA and SQIVND (reference sequence). Trimming left V 8 bases short and J 0 bases short, with 11 bases between. Complete variable domain (other parts from reference TRBV19 and TRBJ2-1): DGGITQSPKYLFRKEGQNVTLSCEQNLNHDAMYWYRQDPGQGLRLIYYSQIVNDFQKGDIAEGYSVSREKKESFPLTVTSAQKNPTAFYLCASSARVSYNEQFFGPGTRLTVL.

The chain is built from TRBV30 and TRBJ2-5; 15 bases map to TRBD2. There are 15 residues in the CDR3. The trim removed 5 bases at V and 4 bases at J, leaving 5 bases unmatched. The V gene's germline CDR1 is GTSNPN and CDR2 SVGIG (reference sequence). CDR3: CAWEGLAGGGETQYF. As DNA, the CDR3 is TGTGCCTGGGAAGGACTAGCGGGAGGGGGAGAGACCCAGTACTTC.

The rearrangement uses TRBV29-1 and TRBJ2-5; D perhaps matches TRBD1 (6 bases). V was pared by 0 bases and J by 2 bases, with 7 bases between. Germline-derived CDR1 and CDR2 are SQVTM and ANQGSEA. CDR3 length: 13 amino acids. The CDR3 region has the DNA TGCAGCGTTGAAGAGGACAGACAAGAGACCCAGTACTTC. It specifies CSVEEDRQETQYF.

The genes are TRBV4-1 and TRBJ2-5; D is possibly TRBD1 (7 bases). The V end lost 2 bases, the J end lost 5 bases, and 24 bases lay between the germline ends. There are 18 residues in the CDR3. Germline V gene lookup returns CDR1 MGHRA and CDR2 YSYEKL. The CDR3 protein is CASSQQAPTEGADETQYF. DNA of the CDR3: TGCGCCAGCAGCCAACAAGCTCCTACGGAGGGGGCGGACGAGACCCAGTACTTC.

This sequence joins TRBV23-1 and TRBJ2-2; 9 bases match TRBD1. TRBV23-1 is an open reading frame, and its role is uncertain. The junction had 17 bases not matched to a gene; V was cut back by 3 bases and J by 6 bases. The CDR3 covers 19 residues. The DNA for the CDR3 is TGCGCCAGCAGTCACTTTACCGGGACAGGGAAGACGTTTGCCGGGGAGCTGTTTTTT. This translates into CASSHFTGTGKTFAGELFF.

As for this clone: At one boundary the junction diverges from the germline segment, which might be a read error. The chain links TRBV7-6 to TRBJ2-7; 11 bases map to TRBD2. Germline V lookup: CDR1 SGHVS, CDR2 FNYEAQ. The CDR3 extends over 15 amino acids. In nucleotides, the CDR3 is TGTGCCAGCAGCGATAGCGGGAGGGCCTCCGACGAGCAGTACTTC. This translates into CASSDSGRASDEQYF. The full variable domain, its missing parts supplied by reference TRBV7-6 and TRBJ2-7, is GAGVSQSPRYKVTKRGQDVALRCDPISGHVSLYWYRQALGQGPEFLTYFNYEAQQDKSGLPNDRFSAERPEGSISTLTIQRTEQRDSAMYRCASSDSGRASDEQYFGPGTRLTVT.

The rearrangement uses TRBV6-4 and TRBJ1-5; 7 bases match TRBD1. The CDR3 has 14 residues. V lost 2 bases, J lost 3 bases, and 1 base stayed unmatched. Germline V gene lookup returns CDR1 MRHNA and CDR2 SNTAGT. CDR3 region: CASSDTGDNQPQHF. The CDR3 DNA sequence: TGTGCCAGCAGTGACACAGGGGACAATCAGCCCCAGCATTTT.